A single sample gave rise to the 8 T cell receptor beta chains below, sequenced in a study of shared clonotypes between healthy human individuals. The repertoire was sequenced with immunoSEQ multiplex PCR; TCRdb's copy has only in-frame clones and lacks some. Of roughly 1.5 million clones in the sample, 95% to 99% were seen once. The source material was naive CD4+ T cells sorted from blood. The subset is: CD45RA+ positively selected. The receptors shown here come from a man aged 25-45 years in good health.

This sequence joins TRBV7-2 and TRBJ2-7; TRBD1 aligns across 9 bases. With 5 bases clipped from V and 3 bases from J, the junction kept 5 bases outside the gene matches. This CDR3 spans 14 amino acids. Germline V lookup: CDR1 SGHTA, CDR2 FQGNSA. CDR3 bases: TGTGCCAGCAGCGCCACGACAGGGGGCTACGAGCAGTACTTC. This sequence encodes CASSATTGGYEQYF.

The V gene is TRBV4-1, the J gene TRBJ2-7; D is possibly TRBD2 (5 bases). This CDR3 comprises 16 residues. V was clipped by 0 bases and J by 2 bases, with 14 bases between them. The germline gives CDR1 MGHRA, CDR2 YSYEKL. For the CDR3, the DNA is TGCGCCAGCAGCCAAGATCGGGATAGACCCCCCTACGAGCAGTACTTC. As protein: CASSQDRDRPPYEQYF.

The V call is TRBV5-5, the J call TRBJ2-1, with D hard to call. Between the trimmed V and J ends, which lost 0 bases and 8 bases, there was a span of 12 bases. CDR1 is SGHKS, CDR2 YYEKEE, per germline (reference sequence). This CDR3 comprises 14 residues. The CDR3 DNA sequence: TGTGCCAGCAGCTTGGTGGTGGTTTGGGATGAGCAGTTCTTC. Its translation is CASSLVVVWDEQFF. The full variable domain, with the rest looked up from reference TRBV5-5 and TRBJ2-1, is DAGVTQSPTHLIKTRGQQVTLRCSPISGHKSVSWYQQVLGQGPQFIFQYYEKEERGRGNFPDRFSARQFPNYSSELNVNALLLGDSALYLCASSLVVVWDEQFFGPGTRLTVL.

This sequence joins TRBV11-2 and TRBJ2-7; TRBD2 agrees at 12 bases. CDR3 length: 13 amino acids. In germline, CDR1 is SGHAT, CDR2 FQNNGV. The trim removed 6 bases at V and 4 bases at J, leaving 1 base unmatched. CDR3 protein: CASRGLAGYEQYF. As DNA, the CDR3 is TGTGCCAGCAGAGGACTAGCGGGATACGAGCAGTACTTC.

The count of this clone is one. In nucleotides, the CDR3 is TGTGCCAGCAGAGAAAGCCTAGCCGCGTACAATGAGCAGTTCTTC. This codes for CASRESLAAYNEQFF. This chain joins TRBV7-9 and TRBJ2-1; tentative D call: TRBD2 (5 bases). The germline V gene has CDR1 SEHNR and CDR2 FQNEAQ (reference sequence). The CDR3 is 15 residues long. Trimming stripped 6 bases from V and 4 bases from J, with 16 bases between.

This clone was observed a single time. This chain links TRBV6-5 with TRBJ2-3; tentatively, D is TRBD2 (5 bases). Trimming shortened V by 6 bases and J by 0 bases, and 13 bases separated the two germline ends. Germline V gives CDR1 MNHEY, CDR2 SVGAGI. The CDR3 is 15 residues long. CDR3 bases: TGTGCCAGCAGGACCTTGGGAGCCAGCACAGATACGCAGTATTTT. Encoded protein: CASRTLGASTDTQYF.

This rearrangement joins TRBV14 to TRBJ2-1, with D maybe TRBD1 (6 bases). The CDR3 covers 15 residues. Germline V CDR1 and CDR2: SGHDN, FVKESK. Trimming pared 4 bases from V and 10 bases from J, leaving 20 bases between. In nucleotides, the CDR3 is TGTGCCAGCAGCCGCCTCAGGGGATCAGGCGGGGAGCAGTTCTTC. It specifies CASSRLRGSGGEQFF.

The chain carries TRBV6-5 and TRBJ2-7; TRBD1 is a possible D gene (6 bases). The length of the CDR3 is 15 residues. Between the trimmed V and J ends, which lost 2 bases and 4 bases, there was a span of 15 bases. Per the germline V gene, CDR1 is MNHEY and CDR2 is SVGAGI. CDR3 sequence: CASSYTGHNDYEQYF. CDR3 bases: TGTGCCAGCAGTTACACGGGACACAACGATTACGAGCAGTACTTC.